This T cell receptor (beta chain) was documented in a study of blood T cells in healthy people across ages. Comments on this clonotype: Its matching antigen is unknown.

Study findings and constraints: Higher diversity and more naive CD4+ cells were features of long-lived donors, compared to aged donors. In older individuals, TCR beta diversity per million T cells was lower, falling roughly linearly with age.

Sample-barcoded 5' priming and a J-beta primer mix drove a second PCR of about 6 to 12 cycles. Tags on each cDNA molecule came from a template-switch adaptor with 12 random nucleotides. TCRdb itself ran the 5' RACE reads through MiXCR, one entry per CDR3 protein. This table holds 650,000 to 1,000,000 distinct CDR3 sequences, around 45% found once. Trimming took 4 bases from V and 2 from J, leaving 9 bases between them. The CDR3 has 13 residues. Germline values: CDR1 SGHRS, CDR2 YFSETQ. V usage is TRBV5-1 and J usage is TRBJ2-5, with D possibly TRBD2 on 5 matching bases. The clonotype was recovered from a man older than 75 in good health. Source material: blood. In DNA form, the CDR3 reads TGCGCCAGCAGCAACCCGGGGCAAGAGACCCAGTACTTC. Protein: CASSNPGQETQYF.